A single sample is the source of the 2 T cell receptor beta chains below, sequenced in a study of identifying expanded T cells in peripheral blood (dated by TCRdb to about 2019). Receptor libraries were prepared by the immunoSEQ multiplex PCR assay. The source is immuneACCESS, and TCRdb retained only in-frame sequences with V and J called. Part of the clones is not carried over; for the studies checked, unresolved V genes explain less than half of this, and the remainder is unexplained. The sample includes some 97,000 clones, with 88% observed a single time. The ten largest clones take up more than 5.5% of the sample. What was sequenced was blood. Receptor source: a person aged 18 to 70 in good health.

The V gene is TRBV6-5, the J gene TRBJ2-7; TRBD2 might be the D (5 bases). With 2 bases removed from V and 2 bases from J, the gap between germline ends came to 10 bases. The CDR3 totals 14 residues. Germline assignment: CDR1 MNHEY and CDR2 SVGAGI. For the CDR3, the DNA is TGTGCCAGCAGTTACAGCGGCGGCCCCTACGAGCAGTACTTC. This encodes CASSYSGGPYEQYF.

This clone was found once. The V gene is TRBV28, the J gene TRBJ1-1; no reliable D call. Germline assignment: CDR1 MDHEN and CDR2 SYDVKM. This CDR3 has 12 residues. Trimming took 2 bases from V and 5 from J, leaving 6 bases between them. This CDR3 reads CASSLVATEAFF. The CDR3 DNA reads TGTGCCAGCAGTTTAGTTGCTACTGAAGCTTTCTTT.